This T cell receptor beta chain was sequenced for a study of blood T cell repertoires in COVID-19. The wider study: Samples taken during acute and convalescent COVID-19 were collected in the United States, Italy and Spain.

The CDR3 is 16 residues long. Germline V gives CDR1 SGHVS, CDR2 FQNEAQ. Germline trimming cut 2 bases from V and 1 base from J; bases unmatched to any gene: 4. The assay was immunoSEQ multiplex PCR, and TCRdb's table has in-frame clones only and misses some. The table records approximately 220,000 clones, approximately 83% of them present only once. The sequence was collected from a woman aged 45-65 years who had been exposed to COVID-19. V gene TRBV7-8 combines with J gene TRBJ2-3; TRBD2 matches 9 bases. Source material: PBMCs or T cells enriched from blood (not recorded which). This CDR3 is CASSLLAGEGTDTQYF. DNA for the CDR3: TGTGCCAGCAGCTTATTAGCGGGGGAGGGCACAGATACGCAGTATTTT.